The rows below give T cell receptor beta chains drawn from one sample of a study of blood T cell repertoires in COVID-19. Clones were sequenced by immunoSEQ multiplex PCR, and TCRdb holds only the in-frame ones, with some missing. The table shows about 520,000 clones, with over 75% occurring only once. The sample consisted of peripheral blood. These receptors were taken from a human donor in a cohort sampled during active COVID-19. CDR3s include the opening cysteine and the closing phenylalanine or tryptophan. The D gene is left open where the match is weak. Only part of the rows carry a size: once, few, many, or a class if the clone is expanded.

j_gene: TRBJ2-3
abundance: .
d_gene: TRBD2
v_gene: TRBV11-2
CDR3nt: TGTGCCAGCAGCTCGGGACTAGCGGGAGTCACAGATACGCAGTATTTT
CDR3aa: CASSSGLAGVTDTQYF

j_gene: TRBJ2-1
abundance: once
d_gene: .
v_gene: TRBV7-2
CDR3nt: TGTGCCAGCAGCTCCGGACAGTACAATGAGCAGTTCTTC
CDR3aa: CASSSGQYNEQFF

j_gene: TRBJ2-7
abundance: .
d_gene: TRBD1
v_gene: TRBV19
CDR3nt: TGTGCCACCAGAAAGACAGGGACCTACGAGCAGTACTTC
CDR3aa: CATRKTGTYEQYF

j_gene: TRBJ1-6
abundance: .
d_gene: TRBD1
v_gene: TRBV5-6
CDR3nt: TGTGCCAGCAGCTTCTGGACAGGGGACTCCTATAATTCACCCCTCCACTTT
CDR3aa: CASSFWTGDSYNSPLHF

j_gene: TRBJ2-5
abundance: once
d_gene: .
v_gene: TRBV10-3
CDR3nt: TGTGCCATCAGTGATACAGGTGGAGGGGAGACCCAGTACTTC
CDR3aa: CAISDTGGGETQYF

j_gene: TRBJ2-1
abundance: once
d_gene: .
v_gene: TRBV25-1
CDR3nt: TGTGCCAGCAGTGATCTAGCAGGGGCCCTCCTCTCCTACAATGAGCAGTTCTTC
CDR3aa: CASSDLAGALLSYNEQFF

j_gene: TRBJ2-2
abundance: .
d_gene: TRBD2
v_gene: TRBV19
CDR3nt: TGTGCCAGTAGTCCCTCGGGGGTAGCGGGAGGGGCCGGGGAGCTGTTTTTT
CDR3aa: CASSPSGVAGGAGELFF

j_gene: TRBJ1-5
abundance: .
d_gene: TRBD1
v_gene: TRBV6-2/TRBV6-3
CDR3nt: TGTGCCAGCAGTTTCGACCCCCGGGACAGATATAGCAATCAGCCCCAGCATTTT
CDR3aa: CASSFDPRDRYSNQPQHF

j_gene: TRBJ1-2
abundance: .
d_gene: .
v_gene: TRBV7-8
CDR3nt: TGTGCCAGCAGCGCAAACAGGGATGGCTACACCTTC
CDR3aa: CASSANRDGYTF

j_gene: TRBJ1-5
abundance: .
d_gene: TRBD1
v_gene: TRBV11-2
CDR3nt: TGTGCCAGCAGCTTAGGGACGGACAGGGTTCCTAATGAGCCCCAGCATTTT
CDR3aa: CASSLGTDRVPNEPQHF